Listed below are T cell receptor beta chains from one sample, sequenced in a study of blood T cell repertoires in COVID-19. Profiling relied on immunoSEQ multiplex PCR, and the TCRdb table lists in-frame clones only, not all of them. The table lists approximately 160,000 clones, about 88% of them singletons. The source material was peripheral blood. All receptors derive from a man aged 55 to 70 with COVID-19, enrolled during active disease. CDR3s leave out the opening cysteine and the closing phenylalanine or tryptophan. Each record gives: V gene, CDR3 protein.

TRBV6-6,ASNKDRVDGEAF
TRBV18,ASSNGQGDYPQH
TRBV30,AWSGGPLGQNTGELF
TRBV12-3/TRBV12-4,ASSVSYEQY
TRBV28,ASSLSVSNQPQH
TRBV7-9,ASSLVDQPQH
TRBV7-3,ASSVTGTSRMEQY
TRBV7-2,ASSSLRDTLSYEQY
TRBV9,ASSVSVNEKLF
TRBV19,ASSTSYRGNYGYT
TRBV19,ASSLQETRNTEAF
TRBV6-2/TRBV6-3,ASSYEASYEQY
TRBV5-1,ASSLGWDSSRYGYT
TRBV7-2,ASSSQLGNTEAF
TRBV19,ASSWTSAPTGELF
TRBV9,ASKTELNEKLF
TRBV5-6,ASSRRGNQPQH
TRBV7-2,ASSSDVRSRSYGYT
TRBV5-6,ASGLQGATGYT
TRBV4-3,ASSRQTGFYEQY
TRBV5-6,ASSPGFGAYEQY
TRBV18,ASSPISSYGGEQF
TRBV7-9,ASSSQDINTEAF
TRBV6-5,ASTTANTGELF
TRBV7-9,ASSGAQGANTEAF
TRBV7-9,ASSPQALNTEAF
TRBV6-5,ASSYYGLVGYEQY